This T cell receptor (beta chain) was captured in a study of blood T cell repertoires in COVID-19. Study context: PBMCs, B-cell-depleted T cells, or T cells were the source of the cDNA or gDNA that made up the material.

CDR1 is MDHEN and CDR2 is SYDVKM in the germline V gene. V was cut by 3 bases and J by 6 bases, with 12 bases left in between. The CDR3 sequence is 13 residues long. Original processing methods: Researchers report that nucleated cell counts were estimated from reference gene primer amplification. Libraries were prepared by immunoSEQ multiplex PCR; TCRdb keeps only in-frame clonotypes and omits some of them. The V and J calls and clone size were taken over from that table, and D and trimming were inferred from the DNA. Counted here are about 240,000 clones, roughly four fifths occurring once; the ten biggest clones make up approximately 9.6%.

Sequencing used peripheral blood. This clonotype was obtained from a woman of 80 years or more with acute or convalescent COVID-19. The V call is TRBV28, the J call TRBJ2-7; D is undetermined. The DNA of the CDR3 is TGTGCCAGCAGTTTGGGTGGGCTCCCCGAGCAGTACTTC. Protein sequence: CASSLGGLPEQYF.